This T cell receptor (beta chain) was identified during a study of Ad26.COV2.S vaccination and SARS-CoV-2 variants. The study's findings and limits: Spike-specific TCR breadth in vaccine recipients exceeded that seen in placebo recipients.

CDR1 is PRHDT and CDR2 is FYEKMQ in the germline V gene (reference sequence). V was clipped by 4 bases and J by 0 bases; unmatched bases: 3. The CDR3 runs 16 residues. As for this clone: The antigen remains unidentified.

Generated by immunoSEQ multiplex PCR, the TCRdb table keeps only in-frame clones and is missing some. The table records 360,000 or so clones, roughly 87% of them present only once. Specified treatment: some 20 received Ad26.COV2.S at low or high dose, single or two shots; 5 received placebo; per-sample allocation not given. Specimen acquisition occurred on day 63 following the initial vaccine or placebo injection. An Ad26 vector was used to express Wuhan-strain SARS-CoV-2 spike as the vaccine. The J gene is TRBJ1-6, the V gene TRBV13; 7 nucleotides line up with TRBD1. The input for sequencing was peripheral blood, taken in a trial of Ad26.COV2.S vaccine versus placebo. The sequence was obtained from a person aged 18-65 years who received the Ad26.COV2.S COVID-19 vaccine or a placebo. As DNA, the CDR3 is TGTGCCAGCAGCTCGAACAGGGGCTCCTATAATTCACCCCTCCACTTT. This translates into CASSSNRGSYNSPLHF.